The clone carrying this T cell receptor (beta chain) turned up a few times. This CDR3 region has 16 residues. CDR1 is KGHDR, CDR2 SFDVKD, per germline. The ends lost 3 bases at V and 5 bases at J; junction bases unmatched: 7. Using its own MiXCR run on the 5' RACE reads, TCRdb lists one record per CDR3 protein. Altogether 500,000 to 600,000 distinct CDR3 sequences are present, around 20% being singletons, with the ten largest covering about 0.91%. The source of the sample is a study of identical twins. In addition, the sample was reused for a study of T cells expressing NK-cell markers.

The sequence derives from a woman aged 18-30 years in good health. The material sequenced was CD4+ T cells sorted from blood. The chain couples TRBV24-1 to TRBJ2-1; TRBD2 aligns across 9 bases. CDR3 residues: CATSDPNSGSDNEQFF. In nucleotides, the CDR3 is TGTGCCACCAGTGATCCGAATAGCGGGAGTGACAATGAGCAGTTCTTC.